This T cell receptor (beta chain) comes out of a study of blood T cells in healthy people across ages. Deletions cut 2 bases from V and 1 base from J, with 9 bases between. Germline CDR1 is MNHEY and CDR2 is SVGAGI. This CDR3 has 15 amino acids. Sample-barcoded 5' priming and a J-beta primer mix drove a second PCR of roughly 7 to 11 cycles. One entry per CDR3 protein results from TCRdb running MiXCR on the 5' RACE reads. The sample has 500,000 to 550,000 distinct CDR3 sequences; 20% to 30% are singletons. These data were also filed under a second study, of T cells of mothers and their children. Per that paper: The people who donated were a few healthy Caucasian mothers and their six children.

Sequenced sample: blood. The TCR originated in a boy aged 10-17 years in good health. The chain carries TRBV6-5 and TRBJ1-5; maybe TRBD1 (5 bases). The CDR3 DNA reads TGTGCCAGCAGTTACCTAGCAGGGAGCAATCAGCCCCAGCATTTT. This codes for CASSYLAGSNQPQHF.